Listed here are 15 T cell receptor beta chains from one sample, sequenced in a study of cytomegalovirus exposure and HLA in healthy donors. PCR was performed using 60 Vbeta and 13 Jbeta primers. Sequencing was performed with immunoSEQ multiplex PCR; in TCRdb, only in-frame clones are kept and a portion is missing. This sample has around 140,000 clones, with 79% found just once. What was sequenced was PBMCs. Receptors were obtained from a male donor in good health and CMV-seronegative.

V is TRBV10-1 and J is TRBJ2-5; D is ambiguous. The last part of the DNA fits TRBJ2-7 better; the J call may be wrong. This CDR3 is built from 12 residues. Per the germline V gene, CDR1 is WNHNN and CDR2 is SYGVQD (reference sequence). Written as DNA, the CDR3 is TGCGCCAGCAGTGGGGACTCCTACGAGCAGTACTTC. This gives the protein CASSGDSYEQYF.

This sequence joins TRBV5-6 and TRBJ2-7; the match to TRBD1 covers 7 bases. V was pared by 4 bases and J by 3 bases, with 16 bases of the junction left unmatched. The CDR3 spans 17 residues. Germline V gene lookup returns CDR1 SGHDT and CDR2 YYEEEE. The CDR3: CASSPNPTGYIIYEQYF. The CDR3 coding sequence is TGTGCCAGCAGCCCCAACCCGACAGGGTATATTATCTACGAGCAGTACTTC.

The chain links TRBV30 to TRBJ1-4; tentative D call: TRBD1 (5 bases). Germline V gives CDR1 GTSNPN, CDR2 SVGIG (reference sequence). This CDR3 contains 11 residues. Trimming removed 3 bases at V and 8 bases at J, with 7 bases between. CDR3 nucleotide sequence: TGTGCCTGGAGGCGGGGCGAAAAACTGTTTTTT. It encodes CAWRRGEKLFF.

The sample holds one count of this clone. V and J are TRBV6-5 and TRBJ2-7, with D unresolved. This CDR3 is built from 12 residues. V dropped 7 bases and J dropped 2 bases, with 9 bases sitting between them. Germline assignment: CDR1 MNHEY and CDR2 SVGAGI. The CDR3 is CASTDTTYEQYF. CDR3 DNA: TGTGCCAGCACCGACACGACCTACGAGCAGTACTTC.

The chain carries TRBV6-1 and TRBJ1-1; 8 bases agree with TRBD1. V gave up 4 bases and J gave up 6 bases; unmatched junction bases: 7. CDR1 is MNHNS and CDR2 is SASEGT in the germline V gene. This CDR3 contains 14 residues. The CDR3 protein is CASSGRTGKAEAFF. For the CDR3, the DNA is TGTGCCAGCAGTGGACGGACAGGGAAGGCTGAAGCTTTCTTT.

V is TRBV2 and J is TRBJ2-7, with 7 positions matching TRBD2. The germline gives CDR1 SNHLY, CDR2 FYNNEI. Losses at the gene ends were 8 bases for V and 2 bases for J; bases not matched to a gene: 3. The CDR3 extends over 12 amino acids. CDR3 DNA: TGTGCCAGCGGCGGACTAGCCTACGAGCAGTACTTC. This gives the protein CASGGLAYEQYF. Full variable domain (rest looked up from reference TRBV2 and TRBJ2-7): EPEVTQTPSHQVTQMGQEVILRCVPISNHLYFYWYRQILGQKVEFLVSFYNNEISEKSEIFDDQFSVERPDGSNFTLKIRSTKLEDSAMYFCASGGLAYEQYFGPGTRLTVT.

The chain uses TRBV5-1 and TRBJ2-7, with 7 bases identical to TRBD1. V trimming: 4 bases; J trimming: 4 bases; junction bases outside the gene matches: 11. The CDR3 totals 15 residues. From germline, CDR1 is SGHRS and CDR2 YFSETQ. The DNA for the CDR3 is TGCGCCAGCAGCCACTCCGACAGGGTGAGGTACGAGCAGTACTTC. Its translation is CASSHSDRVRYEQYF.

The chain recombines TRBV4-3 with TRBJ2-5; 7 positions match TRBD2. Trimming removed 0 bases from V and 5 bases from J; junction bases left unmatched: 12. The CDR3 covers 17 residues. Germline CDR1 and CDR2: LGHNA and YSLEER. The CDR3 loop is CASSQDRSGVTRETQYF. The CDR3 DNA reads as TGCGCCAGCAGCCAAGATCGGAGCGGGGTGACGAGGGAGACCCAGTACTTC.

The chain joins TRBV7-8 to TRBJ1-1; D not certain. V shed 5 bases and J shed 0 bases, with 16 bases lying between them. Germline lookup yields CDR1 SGHVS and CDR2 FQNEAQ. This CDR3 contains 16 residues. CDR3 in DNA: TGTGCCAGCAGCCCCGTCGGGGTCTTTGTGAACACTGAAGCTTTCTTT. Translation: CASSPVGVFVNTEAFF.

The V gene is TRBV20-1, the J gene TRBJ2-2; D is possibly TRBD1 (5 bases). Germline V CDR1 and CDR2: DFQATT, SNEGSKA (reference sequence). This CDR3 has 11 residues. V dropped 5 bases and J dropped 7 bases, with 8 bases sitting between them. Here the CDR3 reads CSALTDGELFF. As DNA, the CDR3 is TGCAGTGCTTTGACAGACGGGGAGCTGTTTTTT.

This clone has only a few counts. The genes are TRBV7-6 and TRBJ1-1; D not certain. Looked up from germline, CDR1 is SGHVS and CDR2 is FNYEAQ. This CDR3 is 13 amino acids long. V was cut by 1 base and J by 7 bases, with 10 bases left in between. The CDR3 region has the DNA TGTGCCAGCAGCTTAGGGGCCGTAGGTGAAGCTTTCTTT. Its translation: CASSLGAVGEAFF. Drawing the rest from reference TRBV7-6 and TRBJ1-1, the complete variable domain is GAGVSQSPRYKVTKRGQDVALRCDPISGHVSLYWYRQALGQGPEFLTYFNYEAQQDKSGLPNDRFSAERPEGSISTLTIQRTEQRDSAMYRCASSLGAVGEAFFGQGTRLTVV.

This chain uses TRBV29-1 with TRBJ2-3; D not resolved. The CDR3 consists of 14 residues. The V and J ends lost 8 bases and 4 bases respectively, with 19 bases between them. The V gene's germline CDR1 is SQVTM and CDR2 ANQGSEA. This chain's CDR3 is CSTFLNTSPDTQYF. As DNA, the CDR3 is TGCAGCACCTTCCTGAACACCTCCCCAGATACGCAGTATTTT.

The genes are TRBV29-1 and TRBJ1-1, with unresolved D. This CDR3 has 14 residues. The germline gives CDR1 SQVTM, CDR2 ANQGSEA. With 5 bases removed from V and 3 bases from J, the gap between germline ends came to 16 bases. As DNA, the CDR3 is TGCAGCGTTCCCGAGAAAGGAGATTACACTGAAGCTTTCTTT. The encoded protein is CSVPEKGDYTEAFF.

This clone was detected only a few times. CDR3 residues: CASRRTGGNQPQHF. In DNA, the CDR3 is TGCGCCAGCAGGAGGACAGGGGGCAATCAGCCCCAGCATTTT. The rearrangement uses TRBV10-1 and TRBJ1-5; TRBD1 matches 9 bases. The V segment lost 6 bases and the J segment 2 bases; nucleotides outside the gene matches: 2. This CDR3 comprises 14 residues. Germline V CDR1 and CDR2: WNHNN, SYGVQD (reference sequence).

V and J are TRBV5-4 and TRBJ2-7; 8 nucleotides line up with TRBD2. With 0 bases clipped from V and 0 bases from J, the junction kept 5 bases outside the gene matches. The CDR3 is 16 residues long. CDR1 and CDR2 (germline): SGHNT, YYREEE (reference sequence). The CDR3 DNA reads as TGTGCCAGCAGCTTGGGACCGGGGGGGGCCTCCTACGAGCAGTACTTC. Amino acid sequence: CASSLGPGGASYEQYF. The whole variable domain, remainder taken from reference TRBV5-4 and TRBJ2-7, is ETGVTQSPTHLIKTRGQQVTLRCSSQSGHNTVSWYQQALGQGPQFIFQYYREEENGRGNFPPRFSGLQFPNYSSELNVNALELDDSALYLCASSLGPGGASYEQYFGPGTRLTVT.